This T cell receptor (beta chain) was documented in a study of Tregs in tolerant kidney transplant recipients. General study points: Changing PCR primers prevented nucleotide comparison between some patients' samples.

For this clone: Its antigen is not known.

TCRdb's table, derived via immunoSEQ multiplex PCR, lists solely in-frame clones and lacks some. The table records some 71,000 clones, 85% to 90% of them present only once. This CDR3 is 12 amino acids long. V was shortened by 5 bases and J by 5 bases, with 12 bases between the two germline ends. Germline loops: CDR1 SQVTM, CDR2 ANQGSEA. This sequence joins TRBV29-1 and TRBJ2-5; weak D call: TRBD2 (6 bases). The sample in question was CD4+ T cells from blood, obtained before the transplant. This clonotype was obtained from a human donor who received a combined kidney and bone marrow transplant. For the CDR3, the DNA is TGCAGCGTTCGGGAGTCGAGGGAGACCCAGTACTTC. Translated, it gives CSVRESRETQYF.